Listed below are T cell receptor beta chains from one sample, sequenced in a study of blood T cell repertoires in COVID-19. Clones were sequenced by immunoSEQ multiplex PCR, and TCRdb holds only the in-frame ones, with some missing. Of 100,000 to 150,000 clones listed, over 60% were seen once; the top ten hold about 40%. The sequenced material came from peripheral blood. The receptor source for this set is a man aged 35 to 55 with active or convalescent COVID-19. The CDR3 runs from the conserved cysteine through the conserved F or W. The order of the fields is clone size, D gene, CDR3 length, V gene, J gene, CDR3 protein, CDR3 DNA. The D gene is left open where the match is weak. Expanded clones get a size class; other rows say once, few or many, or leave the size out.

once	NA	16	TRBV4-3	TRBJ2-7	CASSQEATGTSYEQYF	TGCGCCAGCAGCCAAGAGGCGACTGGGACTTCCTACGAGCAGTACTTC
NA	TRBD1	14	TRBV29-1	TRBJ2-1	CSVTGGSTPGEQFF	TGCAGCGTCACAGGGGGCTCAACCCCGGGTGAGCAGTTCTTC
NA	TRBD1	17	TRBV5-4	TRBJ2-1	CASSPGTGPSSYNEQFF	TGTGCCAGCAGCCCCGGGACAGGGCCGAGCTCCTACAATGAGCAGTTCTTC
NA	NA	14	TRBV30	TRBJ1-4	CAWSGVPHTEKLFF	TGTGCCTGGAGTGGAGTCCCCCATACGGAAAAACTGTTTTTT
NA	NA	13	TRBV29-1	TRBJ2-7	CSVVRRDSYEQYF	TGCAGCGTTGTCAGGCGGGACTCCTACGAGCAGTACTTC
few	TRBD1	15	TRBV7-3	TRBJ1-6	CASSPTGGIGSPLHF	TGTGCCAGCAGCCCGACAGGGGGGATTGGGTCACCCCTCCACTTT
NA	NA	16	TRBV6-5	TRBJ2-1	CASSYSTRFSANEQFF	TGTGCCAGCAGTTACTCGACACGGTTTTCAGCCAATGAGCAGTTCTTC
NA	NA	14	TRBV30	TRBJ1-4	CAWSPRERYEKLFF	TGTGCCTGGAGTCCCCGGGAGCGGTATGAAAAACTGTTTTTT
NA	NA	14	TRBV28	TRBJ2-5	CASSSLALQETQYF	TGTGCCAGCAGTTCATTGGCATTACAAGAGACCCAGTACTTC
NA	TRBD1	17	TRBV5-1	TRBJ2-5	CASSLNDFRGRAETQYF	TGCGCCAGCTCCTTGAACGATTTCAGGGGGCGCGCGGAGACCCAGTACTTC
NA	NA	15	TRBV6-5	TRBJ1-2	CASGAWDIDNYGYTF	TGTGCCAGCGGCGCCTGGGACATCGATAACTATGGCTACACCTTC
NA	TRBD1	16	TRBV2	TRBJ2-3	CASSEGGTGVTDTQYF	TGTGCCAGCAGTGAAGGAGGGACAGGGGTGACAGATACGCAGTATTTT
NA	TRBD1	14	TRBV27	TRBJ1-1	CASRIRTGHTEAFF	TGTGCCAGCAGAATCCGGACAGGACACACTGAAGCTTTCTTT
NA	TRBD1	16	TRBV28	TRBJ2-7	CASSFKQGANSYEQYF	TGTGCCAGCAGTTTTAAGCAGGGGGCCAACTCCTACGAGCAGTACTTC
NA	NA	16	TRBV10-1	TRBJ1-2	CASSESMVAGPYGYTF	TGCGCCAGCAGTGAGTCGATGGTTGCAGGGCCCTATGGCTACACCTTC
once	NA	17	TRBV11-3	TRBJ2-4	CASSLKRLDTAKNIQYF	TGTGCCAGCAGCTTAAAAAGGTTGGACACAGCCAAAAACATTCAGTACTTC
NA	NA	16	TRBV5-1	TRBJ2-3	CASSLEPGGVADTQYF	TGCGCCAGCAGCTTGGAACCGGGGGGCGTCGCAGATACGCAGTATTTT
NA	NA	13	TRBV30	TRBJ1-4	CAWSGVSNEKLFF	TGTGCCTGGAGCGGGGTCTCTAATGAAAAACTGTTTTTT
NA	NA	15	TRBV6-4	TRBJ2-6	CASSVGGLGANVLTF	TGTGCCAGCAGTGTGGGAGGTCTTGGGGCCAACGTCCTGACTTTC
NA	NA	13	TRBV29-1	TRBJ1-5	CSVVDSFQSAQHF	TGCAGCGTTGTGGACTCCTTCCAATCAGCCCAGCATTTT
NA	NA	14	TRBV19	TRBJ1-4	CASSIGVGGEKLFF	TGTGCCAGTAGTATAGGGGTAGGAGGTGAAAAACTGTTTTTT
NA	TRBD1	16	TRBV28	TRBJ2-7	CASSPGDRGLDYEQYF	TGTGCCAGCAGTCCCGGGGACAGGGGTCTTGATTACGAGCAGTACTTC
NA	NA	14	TRBV6-2/TRBV6-3	TRBJ2-7	CASSAWQGFYEQYF	TGTGCCAGCAGCGCCTGGCAGGGCTTTTACGAGCAGTACTTC
NA	TRBD1	15	TRBV24-1	TRBJ1-5	CATSDSGQGNQPQHF	TGTGCCACCAGTGATTCAGGACAGGGCAATCAGCCCCAGCATTTT
NA	NA	15	TRBV18	TRBJ2-6	CASSPGFSGANVLTF	TGTGCCAGCTCACCCGGGTTTTCTGGGGCCAACGTCCTGACTTTC
NA	NA	12	TRBV14	TRBJ2-7	CASSRGSPGQYF	TGTGCCAGCAGCCGAGGATCCCCGGGACAGTACTTC
NA	NA	13	TRBV27	TRBJ2-2	CATQGMNTGELFF	TGTGCCACCCAGGGGATGAACACCGGGGAGCTGTTTTTT
NA	NA	17	TRBV4-3	TRBJ1-1	CASSQVVLGAGDTEAFF	TGCGCCAGCAGCCAAGTGGTTTTAGGTGCAGGGGACACTGAAGCTTTCTTT
NA	NA	15	TRBV6-6	TRBJ1-3	CASRSPSGIGNTIYF	TGTGCCAGTCGTAGCCCTAGCGGGATTGGAAACACCATATATTTT
NA	TRBD1	14	TRBV11-1	TRBJ2-7	CASSPGQGSYEQYF	TGTGCCAGCAGCCCCGGACAGGGGTCCTACGAGCAGTACTTC
NA	NA	15	TRBV11-2	TRBJ1-4	CASSTLQGKGEKLFF	TGTGCCAGCAGCACGCTACAGGGAAAAGGTGAAAAACTGTTTTTT
once	TRBD2	17	TRBV30	TRBJ2-5	CAWSGLAGVGYRETQYF	TGTGCCTGGAGTGGGCTAGCGGGAGTGGGGTATCGGGAGACCCAGTACTTC
NA	NA	14	TRBV30	TRBJ2-7	CAWSEPSSSYEQYF	TGTGCCTGGAGTGAGCCTTCAAGCTCCTACGAGCAGTACTTC
few	TRBD2	18	TRBV7-9	TRBJ2-1	CASSLAAGGLSSYNEQFF	TGTGCCAGCAGCTTAGCTGCGGGGGGTCTGAGCTCCTACAATGAGCAGTTCTTC
NA	NA	15	TRBV9	TRBJ2-2	CASSGAVLSPGELFF	TGTGCCAGCAGCGGGGCAGTCCTCTCCCCCGGGGAGCTGTTTTTT
NA	NA	13	TRBV19	TRBJ1-1	CASSITGMTEAFF	TGTGCCAGTAGTATTACAGGTATGACTGAAGCTTTCTTT
NA	TRBD2	14	TRBV30	TRBJ2-1	CAWSVRLAGGEQFF	TGTGCCTGGAGTGTACGACTAGCGGGAGGTGAGCAGTTCTTC
NA	NA	15	TRBV7-2	TRBJ1-6	CASSPHGRGNSPLHF	TGTGCCAGCAGCCCCCACGGCAGGGGAAACTCACCCCTCCACTTT
NA	TRBD1	14	TRBV29-1	TRBJ2-7	CSVDRDRMDHEQYF	TGCAGCGTAGACCGGGACAGAATGGACCACGAGCAGTACTTC
NA	NA	12	TRBV28	TRBJ1-1	CASSFQGRGGEF	TGTGCCAGCAGTTTTCAGGGGCGCGGTGGGGAATTT
NA	TRBD1	15	TRBV27	TRBJ1-1	CASSLTTGGDTEAFF	TGTGCCAGCAGTTTAACGACAGGGGGCGACACTGAAGCTTTCTTT
NA	TRBD1	16	TRBV30	TRBJ1-6	CAWSRQGNFYNSPLHF	TGTGCCTGGAGTCGACAGGGGAATTTCTATAATTCACCCCTCCACTTT
NA	NA	13	TRBV6-1	TRBJ2-1	CASSERDGAEQFF	TGTGCCAGCAGTGAACGGGATGGAGCTGAGCAGTTCTTC
NA	NA	16	TRBV28	TRBJ2-1	CASSPGSASSYNEQFF	TGTGCCAGCAGTCCCGGGAGCGCCAGCTCCTACAATGAGCAGTTCTTC
NA	NA	15	TRBV19	TRBJ2-1	CASSISGSPYNEQFF	TGTGCCAGTAGTATCAGTGGGAGCCCCTACAATGAGCAGTTCTTC
NA	TRBD1	13	TRBV5-1	TRBJ2-3	CASNGQGTDTQYF	TGCGCCAGCAATGGACAGGGAACAGATACGCAGTATTTT